This T cell receptor beta chain came from a study of cytomegalovirus exposure and HLA in healthy donors. Vbeta (60) and Jbeta (13) primers were used in the PCR. The protocol was immunoSEQ multiplex PCR, while the TCRdb copy is restricted to in-frame clones and leaves out a portion. The sample records fewer than 250,000 clones, approximately 81% being singletons. Broader study findings: CMV antigen specificity was confirmed in vitro for a few CMV-associated chains.

Turning to this clone: What it binds is unknown.

Material: PBMCs. This TCR was recovered from a human donor in good health.

The CDR3 region is CASSLEPRELFF. The CDR3 DNA follows: TGTGCCAGCAGTTTAGAGCCAAGGGAGCTGTTTTTT. This chain connects TRBV28 to TRBJ2-2; D is unresolved. This CDR3 has 12 amino acids. V was cut by 2 bases and J by 9 bases, with 7 bases left in between. CDR1 and CDR2 (germline): MDHEN, SYDVKM.